This is a list of T cell receptor beta chains from one sample in a study of control samples from healthy donors and cancer patients. The data were produced by immunoSEQ multiplex PCR, yet TCRdb's version contains in-frame clones alone and is incomplete. In the table there are 90,000 to 100,000 clones, 88% of which are singletons. Sequenced input: blood. The receptor set was obtained from a woman aged 65 to 85 in good health. Both conserved end residues are trimmed from each CDR3.

TRBJ2-3,TRBV7-9,ASSFQGKTDTQY
TRBJ2-2,TRBV2,ASSDSVNTGELF
TRBJ1-5,TRBV10-3,AISDRTGRNQPQH
TRBJ1-6,TRBV5-6,ASSLEGGTLGTSPLH
TRBJ2-7,TRBV14,ASSQEAPYEQY
TRBJ2-3,TRBV4-1,ASSQDRLELAGDTQY
TRBJ1-3,TRBV27,ASSTQTPVAGTGNSGNTIY
TRBJ2-1,TRBV7-9,ASSQPGTSGSSYNEQF
TRBJ2-1,TRBV7-8,ASSSLAGGRNEQF
TRBJ1-1,TRBV4-1,ASSQDRVPRGAF
TRBJ1-6,TRBV2,ASSRTGGESPLH
TRBJ2-3,TRBV7-2,ASSFGRATDTQY
TRBJ2-2,TRBV5-6,ASSSRFLGTSGSTGELF
TRBJ2-1,TRBV5-1,ASSLWGQNNEQF
TRBJ2-5,TRBV14,ASSPQGAGETQY
TRBJ1-2,TRBV15,ATSRDGTTNYGYT
TRBJ1-6,TRBV28,ASSLGGTGVSPLH
TRBJ1-3,TRBV6-4,ASRGGRNTIY
TRBJ1-3,TRBV7-2,ASSLERRTGLDTIY
TRBJ1-1,TRBV23-1,ASSQPSQGTEAF
TRBJ1-4,TRBV2,ASSGQTTTNEKLF
TRBJ1-1,TRBV5-1,ASSKDQGRISSEAF
TRBJ1-2,TRBV6-2/TRBV6-3,ASSYSGNYGYT
TRBJ2-1,TRBV18,ASSPRTGMNEQF
TRBJ1-2,TRBV4-2,ASSQIQGIAYGYT
TRBJ1-1,TRBV29-1,SAGQGRNTEAF
TRBJ1-2,TRBV6-6,ASSLPGDDYGYT
TRBJ1-1,TRBV21-1,ASSNGTGGGDTEAF
TRBJ1-1,TRBV25-1,ASSGGAPRAF
TRBJ2-3,TRBV18,ASSPLGLRDTDTQY
TRBJ1-1,TRBV27,ASSQTITGNTEAF
TRBJ2-5,TRBV5-1,ASSLETGQETQY
TRBJ2-7,TRBV10-3,AIRSGTGEYEQY
TRBJ2-7,TRBV10-3,AISGGTGVYREQY
TRBJ2-1,TRBV4-2,ASSQDLGTSGGQF
TRBJ1-2,TRBV5-4,ASSLTGEAAGYT
TRBJ1-5,TRBV7-6,ASSVGGTQPQH
TRBJ2-7,TRBV19,ASSPGAGQSYEQY
TRBJ2-6,TRBV7-2,ASSLLGTGDVLT
TRBJ2-3,TRBV3-1/TRBV3-2,ASSFQDTDTQY
TRBJ2-7,TRBV29-1,SAGLADEQY
TRBJ1-6,TRBV27,ASSPAGRGSPLH
TRBJ2-3,TRBV7-9,ASTLSRSRTDTQY
TRBJ2-1,TRBV6-5,ASRLTGGPYNEQF
TRBJ1-4,TRBV10-1,ASSDSILQGGKLF
TRBJ1-5,TRBV6-1,ASSEALGSNQPQH
TRBJ1-5,TRBV19,ASSIGEGSGNQPQH
TRBJ2-5,TRBV7-9,ASSSIGETQY
TRBJ1-5,TRBV9,ASSLEGDRNQPQH
TRBJ1-1,TRBV5-1,ASSFSQRTEAF
TRBJ1-6,TRBV18,ASSRFNGENNSPLH
TRBJ1-1,TRBV6-5,ASFEGLNTEAF
TRBJ2-2,TRBV6-2/TRBV6-3,ASSCRRGELF
TRBJ1-5,TRBV21-1,ASSKGYQGHQPQH
TRBJ2-1,TRBV4-3,ASSQGQGASKNEQF
TRBJ2-1,TRBV15,ATSRYGSRLAIVAPYNEQF
TRBJ1-2,TRBV24-1,ATSDLSRGYGYT
TRBJ1-1,TRBV5-1,ASNFETATSNTEAF
TRBJ1-1,TRBV5-1,ASSPRTGLNTEAF